This is a list of T cell receptor beta chains from one sample in a study of cytomegalovirus exposure and HLA in healthy donors. Libraries were prepared by immunoSEQ multiplex PCR; TCRdb keeps only in-frame clonotypes and omits some of them. The data include 220,000 or so clones; the top ten clones carry more than 0.95%. The material sequenced was PBMCs. The receptor set was obtained from a girl aged 2 to 9 in good health and CMV-seropositive. CDR3s include the opening cysteine and the closing phenylalanine or tryptophan. D genes are given only for firm matches.

d_gene | j_gene | v_gene | CDR3nt | CDR3aa
TRBD2 | TRBJ2-1 | TRBV28 | TGTGCCAGCATCCCGGGACTAGCCTACAATGAGCAGTTCTTC | CASIPGLAYNEQFF
TRBD2 | TRBJ2-7 | TRBV25-1 | TGTGCCAGCAGAGGGACTAGCGGGAAATATGCTTCCGAGCAGTACTTC | CASRGTSGKYASEQYF
NA | TRBJ2-5 | TRBV21-1 | TGTGCCAGCAGTGGGACTAGCGGGAGGGCCGTTTGCGAGACCCAGTACTTC | CASSGTSGRAVCETQYF
NA | TRBJ1-5 | TRBV19 | TGTGCCAGTAGTATCTTCAGGACTGATCAGCCCCAGCATTTT | CASSIFRTDQPQHF
NA | TRBJ1-1 | TRBV28 | TGTGCCACTTCGGACAGCCTGAACACTGAAGCTTTCTTT | CATSDSLNTEAFF
NA | TRBJ2-7 | TRBV5-1 | TGCGCCAGCAGCTCGGAGGGCGGTAACCCCTACGAGCAGTACTTC | CASSSEGGNPYEQYF
NA | TRBJ1-6 | TRBV28 | TGTGCCAGCAGTTTCCCATCACGTCGGGGTTGGAATTCACCCCTCCACTTT | CASSFPSRRGWNSPLHF
TRBD2 | TRBJ2-1 | TRBV25-1 | TGTGCCAGCATAGGAAGCCTGGGACTAGCGGGAGGAAATGAGCAGTTCTTC | CASIGSLGLAGGNEQFF
NA | TRBJ2-7 | TRBV29-1 | TGCAGCGTTGAAGATCCAGCGCAGGGCTCCTACGAGCAGTACTTC | CSVEDPAQGSYEQYF
TRBD1 | TRBJ2-7 | TRBV14 | TGTGCCAGCAGCCAAGTCCCCGGACAGGGAGGCTACGAGCAGTACTTC | CASSQVPGQGGYEQYF
NA | TRBJ2-7 | TRBV28 | TGTGCCAGCAGCTTCTGGCGGGACGAGCAGTACTTC | CASSFWRDEQYF
NA | TRBJ2-4 | TRBV13 | TGTGCCAGCAGCTTAAACCTAGGCCTAGCCAAAAACATTCAGTACTTC | CASSLNLGLAKNIQYF
TRBD1 | TRBJ2-7 | TRBV6-1 | TGTGCCAGCAGTGAAGCATTAGGGACAGGAGGCAACTACGAGCAGTACTTC | CASSEALGTGGNYEQYF
NA | TRBJ2-1 | TRBV20-1 | TGCAGTGCCAGAAACAAAAATGAGCAGTTCTTC | CSARNKNEQFF
TRBD1 | TRBJ1-4 | TRBV19 | TGTGCCAGTAGTTATGCCCGGGACAGCAATGAAAAACTGTTTTTT | CASSYARDSNEKLFF
NA | TRBJ2-5 | TRBV19 | TGTGCCAGTAGCCTTGTGGGTGCAGGCGCCGGGACCCAGTACTTC | CASSLVGAGAGTQYF
TRBD1 | TRBJ2-3 | TRBV10-3 | TGTGCCATCAGTGACAGGGCAAGGGGGCCAGATACGCAGTATTTT | CAISDRARGPDTQYF
NA | TRBJ2-5 | TRBV5-4 | TGTGCCAGCAGCTTGGATTCGGAGACCCAGTACTTC | CASSLDSETQYF
TRBD2 | TRBJ2-7 | TRBV7-9 | TGTGCCAGCAGCCCCCGGGGGGGTTACGGGGAACGGTTCTACGAGCAGTACTTC | CASSPRGGYGERFYEQYF
NA | TRBJ2-7 | TRBV15 | TGTGCCACCAGCAGAGATCCTAGCACCCGGGGGGAGCAGTACTTC | CATSRDPSTRGEQYF
NA | TRBJ2-7 | TRBV4-1 | TGCGCCAGCAGCCACGCGGGTGAAGACGAGCAGTACTTC | CASSHAGEDEQYF
TRBD2 | TRBJ2-7 | TRBV4-2 | TGTGCCAGCAGCCAAGGTTCTACTAGCGGGATAGTGTACGAGCAGTACTTC | CASSQGSTSGIVYEQYF
NA | TRBJ1-2 | TRBV11-2 | TGTGCCAGCAGCCAGGTATCCCCGTTAAGTGGCTACACCTTC | CASSQVSPLSGYTF
NA | TRBJ1-5 | TRBV7-9 | TGTGCCAGCAGCTTGATAGATCAGCCCCAGCATTTT | CASSLIDQPQHF
NA | TRBJ2-7 | TRBV28 | TGTGCCAGCAGTCCCTATACAGGTGGTCTGAGGGAGCAGTACTTC | CASSPYTGGLREQYF
TRBD1 | TRBJ2-7 | TRBV2 | TGTGCCAGCAGTGTCCGGGACAGGGGGCACGAGCAGTACTTC | CASSVRDRGHEQYF
TRBD2 | TRBJ2-1 | TRBV2 | TGTGCCAGCAGTGGTAGCGGGAGGTTCTACAATGAGCAGTTCTTC | CASSGSGRFYNEQFF
NA | TRBJ2-7 | TRBV18 | TGTGCCAGCGCACGCGGTCGGCCCTACGAGCAGTACTTC | CASARGRPYEQYF
TRBD2 | TRBJ2-3 | TRBV7-7 | TGTGCCAGCAGCCCCCTCGGACTAGCGGGGGGCACAGATACGCAGTATTTT | CASSPLGLAGGTDTQYF
NA | TRBJ2-2 | TRBV19 | TGTGCCAGTAGTATCTCCTGGGGGGAAAGTAGCACCGGGGAGCTGTTTTTT | CASSISWGESSTGELFF
TRBD1 | TRBJ1-2 | TRBV19 | TGTGCCAGTACCCTACAGGGGCCGAAAAATAACTATGGCTACACCTTC | CASTLQGPKNNYGYTF
NA | TRBJ1-2 | TRBV28 | TGTGCCAGCAGTTCCCCGACAGTCGGGCCGGGGGGTAACTATGGCTACACCTTC | CASSSPTVGPGGNYGYTF
NA | TRBJ2-5 | TRBV7-8 | TGTGCCAGCAGACCCTTTGGGGCGGTCGAGACCCAGTACTTC | CASRPFGAVETQYF
NA | TRBJ2-7 | TRBV27 | TGTGCCAGCAGTCCCCCCCAGGCAGTGCAGTACTTC | CASSPPQAVQYF
NA | TRBJ2-5 | TRBV18 | TGTGCCAGCTCACCACCGGGGGCAGGGGAGACCCAGTACTTC | CASSPPGAGETQYF
TRBD1 | TRBJ2-2 | TRBV6-1 | TGTGCCAGCAGGGACAGGGGAGGAACCGGGGAGCTGTTTTTT | CASRDRGGTGELFF
NA | TRBJ1-1 | TRBV25-1 | TGTGCCAGCAGTGAAAATCCGGGGGGCGTCTACACTGAAGCTTTCTTT | CASSENPGGVYTEAFF
TRBD1 | TRBJ1-5 | TRBV5-4 | TGTGCCAGCAGCGTACAGGGGTTGTCGAGCCAGCCCCAGCATTTT | CASSVQGLSSQPQHF
TRBD2 | TRBJ2-7 | TRBV19 | TGTGCCAGTACCACTTCGGGACTAGCGGGAGCCGAGCAGTACTTC | CASTTSGLAGAEQYF
NA | TRBJ1-4 | TRBV20-1 | TGCAGTGCGCAGGGATATGAAAAACTGTTTTTT | CSAQGYEKLFF
TRBD2 | TRBJ2-7 | TRBV27 | TGTGCCAGCAGCTTCCTAGCGGGGGAGCAGTACTTC | CASSFLAGEQYF
NA | TRBJ2-3 | TRBV4-1 | TGCGCCAGCAGCCAAGAGATGGGGGCCGACACAGATACGCAGTATTTT | CASSQEMGADTDTQYF
NA | TRBJ1-2 | TRBV28 | TGTGCCAGCGCAGGGGTTGGGGGCTACACCTTC | CASAGVGGYTF
TRBD1 | TRBJ2-7 | TRBV18 | TGTGCCAGCTCAGCCCGAGGGGACAGGGAAGACTACGAGCAGTACTTC | CASSARGDREDYEQYF
NA | TRBJ2-1 | TRBV7-9 | TGTGCCAGCAGCTTAAATCAGCGTACAACCAATGGGCAGTTCTTC | CASSLNQRTTNGQFF
NA | TRBJ1-4 | TRBV10-3 | TGTGCCATCAGTGACCCGAGGGGGGGAAAACTGTTTTTT | CAISDPRGGKLFF
NA | TRBJ2-5 | TRBV18 | TGTGCCAGCTCTACCGGGTACCAAGAGACCCAGTACTTC | CASSTGYQETQYF
NA | TRBJ1-4 | TRBV15 | TGTGCCACCAGCAGCTGGACAGATGAAAAACTGTTTTTT | CATSSWTDEKLFF
TRBD1 | TRBJ2-3 | TRBV7-2 | TGTGCCAGCAGCTTGACAGGGGGCACAGATACGCAGTATTTT | CASSLTGGTDTQYF
TRBD1 | TRBJ2-5 | TRBV7-9 | TGTGCCAGCAGCTGGGACAGGGGGGAGACCCAGTACTTC | CASSWDRGETQYF
TRBD1 | TRBJ1-1 | TRBV18 | TGTGCCAGCTCACCATTCGACACAGGGGGAGGGAATGAAGCTTTCTTT | CASSPFDTGGGNEAFF
NA | TRBJ2-7 | TRBV11-2 | TGTGCCAGCAGCTTAGGAGTCGGTTACGAGCAGTACTTC | CASSLGVGYEQYF
TRBD2 | TRBJ2-3 | TRBV28 | TGTGCCAGCAGTTTATTAGTCCCGGGAGGTACAGATACGCAGTATTTT | CASSLLVPGGTDTQYF
TRBD2 | TRBJ2-1 | TRBV19 | TGTGCCAGTAGTATTCGGGGGGGAGGGTACACTGAGCAGTTCTTC | CASSIRGGGYTEQFF